This record covers a single T cell receptor beta chain. Its antigen is still unknown. No clone much larger than this one lies a single base away; base qualities are absent. In light of the paper, this sample's time point label describes: blood sample drawn before combined kidney and bone marrow transplant. Unstimulated Tregs (CD4+CD25+CD127-), CD4+ non-Tregs (CD4+CD25-), CD4 and CD8 cells were FACS-sorted from thawed PBMCs. Patients were 4 combined kidney and bone marrow transplant recipients from the ITN036ST trial, and only these trial subjects had samples available. Healthy control blood was processed to PBMCs with a Ficoll density gradient and then cryopreserved, whereas patient PBMCs were collected both before and after transplant. The sample is drawn from a study of Tregs in tolerant kidney transplant recipients (dated by TCRdb to between 2018 and 2021). Regarding the complete study: The transplants used related donors along with nonmyeloablative bone marrow transplantation, and in the human trials mixed chimerism was transient. TCRbeta sequencing was used in the study to identify donor-specific regulatory T cells before combined kidney and bone marrow transplantation, and the identified cells were then tracked after transplant.

Beyond this particular receptor, the publication reports: Biological reproducibility was not directly assessed, although technical replication error appeared to be minimal. In tolerant patients, donor-specific Tregs expanded more than Tregs overall, which suggests antigen-driven rather than nonspecific expansion. Because only a small number of patients were included, the study had limitations, and the results will need to be validated in larger populations as well as under other immunosuppression protocols. Because the PCR primers were changed over time for some patients, nucleotide-level comparison could not be performed across the samples from those patients. Expanding Tregs with activated donor B cells appeared to identify the most biologically relevant and donor-specific TCRbeta repertoire.

For TCRbeta CDR3 sequencing, genomic DNA was extracted from sorted cells using the QIAGEN DNeasy Blood and Tissue Kit. High-throughput TCRbeta CDR3 sequencing, including PCR amplification with bias correction and internal controls, was performed commercially through immunoSEQ. Per the original workflow: Unique productive TCRbeta sequences were defined by CDR3 nucleotide sequence where primers matched, and otherwise by CDR3 amino acid sequence together with Vbeta and Jbeta genes. As a correction for sorting error, sequences shared between sorted populations at a frequency ratio of 2:1 or less were discarded, and the remaining shared sequences were assigned to the higher population. A sequence counted as donor-reactive if, in CFSE-low cells, the sequence had a frequency of at least 0.01% and was expanded at least 5-fold compared with unstimulated cells. Jensen-Shannon divergence, calculated on the top 100 TCRbeta sequences ranked by frequency, was used to quantify repertoire divergence. For samples with multiple sequencing runs, sorting error was corrected separately for each run before the runs were pooled. This immuneACCESS table, as held by TCRdb, lists in-frame sequences with V and J called but not all clones. Of the missing ones, under half trace to an unresolved V gene in checked studies; the others have no known cause. The V and J calls and clone size are taken from that table; D and trimming were inferred from the DNA. The sample contains 60,000 to 95,000 clones, about 98% of them found a single time. The top ten clones comprise around 0.58% of the sample.

The CDR3 numbers 12 residues from cysteine through phenylalanine. The retained sequence is limited to the CDR3, 36 bases, with the frame set at the first base. Relative to germline, V is 2 bases shorter and J is 4 bases shorter, with 5 bases between their ends. Reading the germline V gene gives CDR1 SGHNT and CDR2 YENEEA. The sequence links TRBV11-3 to TRBJ1-1; the D gene identity is not certain. The specimen comprised CD4+ T cells from blood, sampled before the transplant. This TCR came from a human donor who received a combined kidney and bone marrow transplant. The nucleotide sequence is given as TGTGCCAGCAGCTTAAAGAGCACTGAAGCTTTCTTT. It specifies CASSLKSTEAFF.